This T cell receptor beta chain appears in the sequencing data of a study of CD8+CD57+ T cells in acquired aplastic anemia. Findings of the study overall: Patients and controls shared nearly 30 CD8+ CDR3 sequences, highly expressed in patients.

Trimming removed 0 bases from V and 2 bases from J; junction bases left unmatched: 4. Germline V gene sequence: CDR1 SGHDN, CDR2 FVKESK. This CDR3 has 16 residues. Notes on this clonotype: Its antigen is undetermined.

It was genomic DNA that served as the template for profiling TCR beta VDJ and CDR3. Each CDR3 protein gets one entry after TCRdb re-called the reads with MiXCR. The sample has about half a million distinct CDR3 sequences, around 32% seen once; the top ten hold less than 1%. All sequencing subjects had displayed CD8+CD57+ cell expansion on flow cytometry. As a group, the patients uniformly had severe acquired aplastic anemia. The sequence derives from a human donor with aplastic anemia. Sequencing was done on a sample of sorted CD4+, CD8+, or CD8+CD57+ T cells (not recorded which) from PBMCs. The chain couples TRBV14 to TRBJ1-2; 9 nucleotides match TRBD1. CDR3 loop: CASSQDPGTGNYGYTF. The DNA for the CDR3 is TGTGCCAGCAGCCAAGATCCCGGGACAGGGAACTATGGCTACACCTTC.